The clone carrying this T cell receptor (beta chain) was found a few times. The CDR3 spans 14 residues. V dropped 5 bases and J dropped 6 bases, with 17 bases sitting between them. From germline, CDR1 is DFQATT and CDR2 SNEGSKA (reference sequence). The sample is drawn from a study of response to subunit inactivated influenza vaccine. Via MiXCR, TCRdb re-called the RT-PCR reads, giving one row per CDR3 protein. The sample consists of about 540,000 distinct CDR3 sequences, less than 25% of them appearing once. This sample was also put to use in a study of T cells expressing NK-cell markers. This second report adds: For TCR beta, cDNA was produced by 5'RACE template switching with UMIs.

The receptor was derived from a man aged 45 to 65 who received an inactivated influenza vaccine. This sample comprised CD4+ T cells sorted from PBMCs, obtained less than 13 days after vaccination. This chain joins TRBV20-1 and TRBJ1-5; TRBD1 is a possible D gene (5 bases). The CDR3, as DNA: TGCAGTGCTTTGACAACAGGTCCTGGTCAGCCCCAGCATTTT. Protein product: CSALTTGPGQPQHF.